A selection of T cell receptor beta chains follows, all from one sample in a study of pediatric ulcerative colitis. Sequenced by immunoSEQ multiplex PCR; TCRdb stores in-frame clones only, minus some. The sample records 30,000 to 40,000 clones, 60% to 75% being singletons. Sequencing was performed on gut tissue. Receptors originate from a boy younger than 18 with severe ulcerative colitis. CDR3s include the opening cysteine and the closing phenylalanine or tryptophan. Fields, in order: V gene, D gene, J gene, CDR3 protein. The D gene is left open where the match is weak.

V gene: TRBV5-1
D gene: .
J gene: TRBJ2-3
CDR3 protein: CASSLEGQTNTDTQYF

V gene: TRBV9
D gene: .
J gene: TRBJ1-1
CDR3 protein: CASSVAGGASEAFF

V gene: TRBV29-1
D gene: .
J gene: TRBJ1-1
CDR3 protein: CSVEVLGEAFF

V gene: TRBV6-1
D gene: TRBD1
J gene: TRBJ2-2
CDR3 protein: CASSEAPYPGTGTHTGELFF

V gene: TRBV7-2
D gene: TRBD1
J gene: TRBJ2-7
CDR3 protein: CASSSPGTGVPPIYYEQYF

V gene: TRBV6-5
D gene: .
J gene: TRBJ1-5
CDR3 protein: CASSRRADNQPQHF

V gene: TRBV5-8
D gene: .
J gene: TRBJ1-3
CDR3 protein: CASSLALVDSGNTIYF

V gene: TRBV19
D gene: .
J gene: TRBJ1-2
CDR3 protein: CASSIVGGESYGYTF

V gene: TRBV12-2
D gene: .
J gene: TRBJ1-2
CDR3 protein: CASRLRAGGPNNYGYTF

V gene: TRBV7-2
D gene: .
J gene: TRBJ2-3
CDR3 protein: CASSLDSGGGHTDTQYF

V gene: TRBV5-3
D gene: .
J gene: TRBJ2-7
CDR3 protein: CARQGEEPYEQYF

V gene: TRBV10-3
D gene: .
J gene: TRBJ2-7
CDR3 protein: CATEQGGPYEQYF

V gene: TRBV2
D gene: TRBD1
J gene: TRBJ1-2
CDR3 protein: CASTRTGDYGYTF

V gene: TRBV5-8
D gene: .
J gene: TRBJ2-7
CDR3 protein: CASSLFSDYEQYF

V gene: TRBV9
D gene: .
J gene: TRBJ2-3
CDR3 protein: CASSVHGGTDTQYF

V gene: TRBV10-2
D gene: .
J gene: TRBJ1-3
CDR3 protein: CARKSPLLSGNTIYF

V gene: TRBV6-6
D gene: .
J gene: TRBJ2-3
CDR3 protein: CASTRDGADYTQYF

V gene: TRBV2
D gene: TRBD1
J gene: TRBJ1-4
CDR3 protein: CASIGDRVNEKLFF

V gene: TRBV19
D gene: .
J gene: TRBJ2-3
CDR3 protein: CASSSRTTSTDTQYF

V gene: TRBV6-1
D gene: .
J gene: TRBJ1-2
CDR3 protein: CASSVRDNYGYTF

V gene: TRBV5-6
D gene: .
J gene: TRBJ2-7
CDR3 protein: CASSPRLNYEQYF

V gene: TRBV2
D gene: .
J gene: TRBJ2-5
CDR3 protein: CASSVETQYF

V gene: TRBV25-1
D gene: .
J gene: TRBJ1-3
CDR3 protein: CASSERGQTWNTIYF

V gene: TRBV10-3
D gene: TRBD1
J gene: TRBJ1-1
CDR3 protein: CAISSYAQDRGKNTEAFF

V gene: TRBV13
D gene: .
J gene: TRBJ2-5
CDR3 protein: CASSVKPEETQYF

V gene: TRBV28
D gene: TRBD1
J gene: TRBJ2-1
CDR3 protein: CASSSGQGYNEQFF

V gene: TRBV20-1
D gene: .
J gene: TRBJ2-7
CDR3 protein: CSARQYYEQYF

V gene: TRBV28
D gene: TRBD1
J gene: TRBJ2-7
CDR3 protein: CASSLTDRGHNEQYF

V gene: TRBV30
D gene: TRBD1
J gene: TRBJ2-7
CDR3 protein: CASTGAYEQYF

V gene: TRBV10-3
D gene: .
J gene: TRBJ1-2
CDR3 protein: CAISEVGDENYGYTF

V gene: TRBV11-3
D gene: .
J gene: TRBJ2-2
CDR3 protein: CASSLKGTNTGELFF

V gene: TRBV6-6
D gene: .
J gene: TRBJ2-2
CDR3 protein: CASSSQHGGELFF

V gene: TRBV7-9
D gene: TRBD1
J gene: TRBJ1-1
CDR3 protein: CASSLGTGDEAFF

V gene: TRBV11-2
D gene: TRBD2
J gene: TRBJ2-7
CDR3 protein: CASSELKTSGPYEQYF

V gene: TRBV5-1
D gene: .
J gene: TRBJ1-1
CDR3 protein: CASSLYPGTNTEAFF